A selection of T cell receptor beta chains follows, all from one sample in a study of blood T cell repertoires in COVID-19. The assay was immunoSEQ multiplex PCR, and TCRdb's table has in-frame clones only and misses some. Among 130,000 to 150,000 clones listed, approximately 79% were seen once. Sequencing was performed on peripheral blood. Source of these receptors: a man aged 55-75 years with acute or convalescent COVID-19. CDR3s include the opening cysteine and the closing phenylalanine or tryptophan. The D gene is left open where the match is weak. The size entry is marked missing in some rows and otherwise reads once, few, many or a size class.

TRBV7-2	TRBJ2-3	NA	NA	TGTGCCAGCAGCTTATTTCCCGGGATGAGCACAGATACGCAGTATTTT	CASSLFPGMSTDTQYF
TRBV2	TRBJ1-5	TRBD1	NA	TGTGCCAGCAGTAGGGACAGGGGCAATCAGCCCCAGCATTTT	CASSRDRGNQPQHF
TRBV5-1	TRBJ1-6	TRBD1	NA	TGCGCCAGCAGCGCGGGACAGGATTATTCACCCCTCCACTTT	CASSAGQDYSPLHF
TRBV28	TRBJ1-2	TRBD1	NA	TGTGCCAGCAGATTAGGGACAGGAGGCTATGGCTACACCTTC	CASRLGTGGYGYTF
TRBV11-3	TRBJ2-7	TRBD1	NA	TGTGCCAGCAGCCGGACAGGGGCCACCTACGAGCAGTACTTC	CASSRTGATYEQYF
TRBV5-8	TRBJ2-3	TRBD2	NA	TGTGCCAGCAGCTTGGAACTAGCGGGAATCGACACCAGAAGCACAGATACGCAGTATTTT	CASSLELAGIDTRSTDTQYF
TRBV7-2	TRBJ2-4	NA	NA	TGTGCCAGCAGCTTAGCGCTCCAGGGTCAAAACATTCAGTACTTC	CASSLALQGQNIQYF
TRBV5-1	TRBJ2-3	TRBD1	once	TGCGCCAGCAGCATACCAACAGGGGGAAATACGCAGTATTTT	CASSIPTGGNTQYF
TRBV15	TRBJ2-3	TRBD1	NA	TGTGCCACCAGCAGGGGACAGGGGCTTAGCACAGATACGCAGTATTTT	CATSRGQGLSTDTQYF
TRBV29-1	TRBJ1-2	NA	few	TGCACCTGTCACGAGTTTAACTATGGCTACACCTTC	CTCHEFNYGYTF
TRBV6-6	TRBJ1-2	NA	NA	TGTGCCAGCAGTACACTAAACTATGGCTACACCTTC	CASSTLNYGYTF
TRBV27	TRBJ2-3	TRBD2	NA	TGTGCCAGCAGTTCCTTAGAACTACTAGCGGCGAGCACAGATACGCAGTATTTT	CASSSLELLAASTDTQYF
TRBV5-1	TRBJ1-1	TRBD1	NA	TGCGCCAGCAGCTTGTCAACAGGGGGCTCTGAAGCTTTCTTT	CASSLSTGGSEAFF
TRBV30	TRBJ1-2	NA	NA	TGTGTCTGGATCTGGGGGGTCGGTGGCTACACCTTC	CVWIWGVGGYTF
TRBV5-1	TRBJ2-2	TRBD1	NA	TGCGCCAGCAGCTTTGGACAGGCGAACACCGGGGAGCTGTTTTTT	CASSFGQANTGELFF
TRBV18	TRBJ1-5	NA	NA	TGTGCCAGCTCACCATCCCAGGGTAACAATCAGCCCCAGCATTTT	CASSPSQGNNQPQHF
TRBV7-6	TRBJ2-1	TRBD2	NA	TGTGCCAGCAGCTACGCACCACTAGCGAATACCAATGAGCAGTTCTTC	CASSYAPLANTNEQFF
TRBV7-9	TRBJ1-4	NA	few	TGTGCCAGCAGCCATGGGTCCCTTACAGGGTTCGGTGAAAAACTGTTTTTT	CASSHGSLTGFGEKLFF
TRBV19	TRBJ2-5	NA	NA	TGTGCCAGTAGTATAGACTGGGGCGTGGAGACCCAGTACTTC	CASSIDWGVETQYF
TRBV28	TRBJ1-3	NA	once	TGTGCCAGCAGTTTCGGGGGAAACACCATATATTTT	CASSFGGNTIYF
TRBV6-2/TRBV6-3	TRBJ2-5	TRBD1	NA	TGTGCCAGCAGTTATGGGACAGGGGGTCGCTCTGGGGAGACCCAGTACTTC	CASSYGTGGRSGETQYF
TRBV9	TRBJ2-1	NA	NA	TGTGCCAGCAGCGTAGGGGGTGGGAGGAACCACAATGAGCAGTTCTTC	CASSVGGGRNHNEQFF
TRBV5-1	TRBJ1-1	TRBD1	NA	TGCGCCAGCAGCGCACAAACAGGGGGCGTCGGTGAAGCTTTCTTT	CASSAQTGGVGEAFF
TRBV24-1	TRBJ2-2	NA	once	TGTGCCACCAGTGATTCCCTAAACACCGGGGAGCTGTTTTTT	CATSDSLNTGELFF
TRBV21-1	TRBJ2-7	NA	NA	TGTGCCAGCAGCAAAGGGGGACAGCGCTACGAGCAGTACTTC	CASSKGGQRYEQYF
TRBV7-9	TRBJ2-7	NA	NA	TGTGCCAGCAGCCCCGCCGGTTGGGGCGGCGACGAGCAGTACTTC	CASSPAGWGGDEQYF
TRBV4-1	TRBJ2-1	TRBD2	NA	TGCGCCAGCAGCCAAGTCGACCTGGGACTAGCGGGAAACAATGAGCAGTTCTTC	CASSQVDLGLAGNNEQFF
TRBV7-2	TRBJ2-5	TRBD2	NA	TGTGCCAGCAGCTTCCCGGCGTTAGCGGGAGTAGAGACCCAGTACTTC	CASSFPALAGVETQYF
TRBV6-5	TRBJ1-1	NA	NA	TGTGCCAGCAGCCCCCTACCCTCCCAGAACACTGAAGCTTTCTTT	CASSPLPSQNTEAFF
TRBV30	TRBJ1-3	NA	NA	TGTGCCTGGAGTGGGACTGGGATGTGGTCTGGAAACACCATATATTTT	CAWSGTGMWSGNTIYF
TRBV11-3	TRBJ1-3	TRBD1	NA	TGTGCCAGCAGCCTCCGACAGGGCTCTGGAAACACCATATATTTT	CASSLRQGSGNTIYF
TRBV5-6	TRBJ2-7	TRBD1	NA	TGTGCCAGCAGCCCGGGGGACAGGGGAATGCGGGAGCAGTACTTC	CASSPGDRGMREQYF
TRBV23-1	TRBJ2-2	TRBD2	few	TGCGCCAGCACTCCACTAGCGGAACCCTCGAACACCGGGGAGCTGTTTTTT	CASTPLAEPSNTGELFF
TRBV10-3	TRBJ2-2	TRBD2	once	TGTGCCACCGGGACTAGCGGGAGTTCCGGGGAGCTGTTTTTT	CATGTSGSSGELFF
TRBV5-1	TRBJ2-5	NA	NA	TGCGCCAGCAGCTTGGAAATATTCCAAGAGACCCAGTACTTC	CASSLEIFQETQYF
TRBV21-1	TRBJ2-2	NA	once	TGTGCCAGCAGCGCCCGACAGGACGGCATTACCGGGGAGCTGTTTTTT	CASSARQDGITGELFF
TRBV5-1	TRBJ2-2	TRBD2	NA	TGCGCCAGCAGCCTAATGACTAGCGGGAGTACCACCGGGGAGCTGTTTTTT	CASSLMTSGSTTGELFF
TRBV24-1	TRBJ2-7	TRBD1	NA	TGTGCCACCAGTGATCCCTCCGGGACAGGGTCCTACGAGCAGTACTTC	CATSDPSGTGSYEQYF
TRBV5-1	TRBJ2-5	TRBD2	NA	TGCGCCAGCAGCCCGAGGGGGGCGGGAGGCCAAGAGACCCAGTACTTC	CASSPRGAGGQETQYF
TRBV5-1	TRBJ1-1	TRBD1	NA	TGCGCCAGCAGCCTCGGGACAGGGAACACTGAAGCTTTCTTT	CASSLGTGNTEAFF
TRBV4-3	TRBJ2-3	TRBD2	NA	TGCGCCAGCAGCCAAGATCTTACGGGAGGGGCAGATACGCAGTATTTT	CASSQDLTGGADTQYF
TRBV9	TRBJ2-7	NA	NA	TGTGCCAGCAGCCCCGACCCGGGACAAAGACTTTACGAGCAGTACTTC	CASSPDPGQRLYEQYF
TRBV19	TRBJ2-3	TRBD2	NA	TGTGCCAGTAGTATGCTAGCGGGAATCGGTGGCACAGATACGCAGTATTTT	CASSMLAGIGGTDTQYF
TRBV3-1/TRBV3-2	TRBJ2-7	TRBD2	many	TGTGCCAGCAGCCCGACCGGGAGGAGGTACGAGCAGTACTTC	CASSPTGRRYEQYF
TRBV4-3	TRBJ2-1	NA	NA	TGCGCCAGCAGCCAAGTAGCGGCTAGCTACAATGAGCAGTTCTTC	CASSQVAASYNEQFF
TRBV13	TRBJ1-4	TRBD1	NA	TGTGCCAGCACCCTTAGGCGGACAGGGTATAATGAAAAACTGTTTTTT	CASTLRRTGYNEKLFF
TRBV5-8	TRBJ2-5	NA	many	TGTGCCAGCAGCCTGGGTTCGAGCGGACAAGAGACCCAGTACTTC	CASSLGSSGQETQYF
TRBV7-8	TRBJ2-7	TRBD2	few	TGTGCCAGCAGCTCCTTCTTCGGGACTAGCGGGAGGTTAATGACCTACGAGCAGTACTTC	CASSSFFGTSGRLMTYEQYF
TRBV29-1	TRBJ2-5	NA	NA	TGCAGCGTTGAAGGATGGGAGCAGGGGGGTGAGACCCAGTACTTC	CSVEGWEQGGETQYF
TRBV28	TRBJ1-2	NA	once	TGTGCCAGCGGCGGGGGGGGACCCTATGGCTACACCTTC	CASGGGGPYGYTF
TRBV3-1/TRBV3-2	TRBJ2-6	NA	NA	TGTGCCAGCAGCCAATCTCAGGGGGGCCCTGGGGCCAACGTCCTGACTTTC	CASSQSQGGPGANVLTF
TRBV9	TRBJ1-1	TRBD1	NA	TGTGCCAGCAGCGTAGGCGGACAGGACATGAACACTGAAGCTTTCTTT	CASSVGGQDMNTEAFF
TRBV30	TRBJ1-4	NA	NA	TGTGCCTGGAGTACAGGGCCCCCTAATGAAAAACTGTTTTTT	CAWSTGPPNEKLFF
TRBV29-1	TRBJ2-7	NA	NA	TGCAGCGTTGAGAGGGACACATTCTACGAGCAGTACTTC	CSVERDTFYEQYF
TRBV28	TRBJ2-5	NA	NA	TGTGCCAGCACCTCGGGGTTAGGGGAGACCCAGTACTTC	CASTSGLGETQYF